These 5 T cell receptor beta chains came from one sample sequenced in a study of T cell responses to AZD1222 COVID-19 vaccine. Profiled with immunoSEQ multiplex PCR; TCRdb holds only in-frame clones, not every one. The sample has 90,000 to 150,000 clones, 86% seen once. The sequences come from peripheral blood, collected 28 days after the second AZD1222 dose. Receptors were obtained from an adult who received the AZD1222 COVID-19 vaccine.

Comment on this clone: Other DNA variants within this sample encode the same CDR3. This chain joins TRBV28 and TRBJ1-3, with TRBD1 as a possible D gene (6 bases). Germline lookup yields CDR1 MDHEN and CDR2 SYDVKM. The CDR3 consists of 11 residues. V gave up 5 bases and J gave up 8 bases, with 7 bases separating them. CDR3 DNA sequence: TGTGCCAGCAGTAGGGGGTACACCATATATTTT. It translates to CASSRGYTIYF.

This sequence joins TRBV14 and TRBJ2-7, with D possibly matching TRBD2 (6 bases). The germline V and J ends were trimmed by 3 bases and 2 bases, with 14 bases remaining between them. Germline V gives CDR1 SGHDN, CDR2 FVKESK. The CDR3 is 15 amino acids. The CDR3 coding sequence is TGTGCCAGCAGCCACATTAGCGGACTACCCTACGAGCAGTACTTC. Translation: CASSHISGLPYEQYF.

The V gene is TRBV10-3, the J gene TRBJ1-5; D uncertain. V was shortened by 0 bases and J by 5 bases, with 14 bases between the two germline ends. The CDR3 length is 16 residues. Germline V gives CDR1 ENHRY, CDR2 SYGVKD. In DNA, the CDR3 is TGTGCCATCAGTGAGTCGAGCGGCGGCACCCATCAGCCCCAGCATTTT. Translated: CAISESSGGTHQPQHF.

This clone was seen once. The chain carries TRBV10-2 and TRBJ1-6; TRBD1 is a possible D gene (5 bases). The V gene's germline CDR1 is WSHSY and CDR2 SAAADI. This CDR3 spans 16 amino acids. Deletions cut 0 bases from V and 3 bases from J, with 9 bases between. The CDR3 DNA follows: TGCGCCAGCAGTGAGTCGATGGGGGGCTATAATTCACCCCTCCACTTT. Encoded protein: CASSESMGGYNSPLHF.

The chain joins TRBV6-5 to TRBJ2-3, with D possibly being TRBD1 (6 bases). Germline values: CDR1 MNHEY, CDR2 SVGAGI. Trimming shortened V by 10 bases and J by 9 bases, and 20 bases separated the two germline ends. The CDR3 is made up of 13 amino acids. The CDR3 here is CAIIPEGGGTQYF. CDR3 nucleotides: TGTGCCATCATCCCGGAAGGGGGTGGAACGCAGTATTTT.